This T cell receptor beta chain was captured in a study of blood T cell repertoires in COVID-19. Across the study: The United States, Italy and Spain supplied acute and convalescent COVID-19 samples. Sample material is recorded as cDNA or gDNA derived from T cells, B-cell-depleted T cells, or PBMCs.

As processed by the authors: Nucleated cell counts were estimated from reference gene primer amplification. Assay: immunoSEQ multiplex PCR; the TCRdb copy retains only in-frame clones and omits some. The V and J calls and clone size were taken over from that table, and D and trimming were inferred from the DNA. Of about 72,000 clones in the sample, around 93% are singletons; the top ten hold less than 8%. Germline V lookup: CDR1 LGHNA, CDR2 YSLEER. Between the trimmed V and J ends, which lost 0 bases and 0 bases, there was a span of 6 bases. The CDR3 has 15 amino acids. The receptor was derived from a human donor in a cohort sampled during active COVID-19. The specimen sequenced was peripheral blood. The rearrangement joins TRBV4-3 to TRBJ2-4, with D unresolved. The CDR3 region is CASSQEPVAKNIQYF. In DNA form, the CDR3 reads TGCGCCAGCAGCCAAGAGCCGGTAGCCAAAAACATTCAGTACTTC.